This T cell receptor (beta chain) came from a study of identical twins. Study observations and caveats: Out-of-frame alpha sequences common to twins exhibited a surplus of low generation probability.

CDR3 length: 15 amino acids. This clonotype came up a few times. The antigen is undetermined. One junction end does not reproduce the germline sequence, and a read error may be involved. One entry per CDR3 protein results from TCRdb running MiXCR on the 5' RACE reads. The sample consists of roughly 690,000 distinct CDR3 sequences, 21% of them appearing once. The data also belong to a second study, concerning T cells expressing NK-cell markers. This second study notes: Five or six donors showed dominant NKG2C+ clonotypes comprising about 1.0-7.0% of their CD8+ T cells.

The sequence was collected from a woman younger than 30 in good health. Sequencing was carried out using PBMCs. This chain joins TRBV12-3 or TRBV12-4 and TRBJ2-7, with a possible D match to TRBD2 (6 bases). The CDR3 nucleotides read TGTGCCAACAGTTTTACGACGGGAGTTCTATTCGAGCAGTACTTC. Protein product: CANSFTTGVLFEQYF.